These 10 T cell receptor beta chains share one sample of origin, sequenced in a study of shared clonotypes between healthy human individuals. Libraries were prepared by immunoSEQ multiplex PCR; TCRdb keeps only in-frame clonotypes and omits some of them. The table lists about 700,000 clones, about 74% of them singletons. The sequencing input was memory CD4+ T cells sorted from blood. Subset here: CD45RA-negative fraction. The source is a woman aged 25 to 39 in good health.

This rearrangement joins TRBV5-8 to TRBJ2-3; D ambiguous. V lost 5 bases and J lost 0, with 19 bases in between. CDR3 length: 17 residues. The germline CDR1 and CDR2 sequences are SGHTS and YDEGEE. CDR3 region: CASRTARATHSTDTQYF. The CDR3 coding sequence is TGTGCCAGCAGAACCGCTCGCGCAACCCACAGCACAGATACGCAGTATTTT.

The table lists this clone with many counts. This sequence joins TRBV27 and TRBJ1-1; possible D gene TRBD1, 5 bases. The V gene's germline CDR1 is MNHEY and CDR2 SMNVEV (reference sequence). The CDR3 spans 15 residues. V lost 4 bases to trimming and J lost 3 bases, with 15 bases between them. The CDR3 protein is CASSSRWGDDTEAFF. The DNA for the CDR3 is TGTGCCAGCAGTTCCCGGTGGGGGGACGACACTGAAGCTTTCTTT.

The chain employs TRBV19 and TRBJ2-1, with D possibly being TRBD1 (5 bases). The CDR3 runs 13 residues. Germline V gene sequence: CDR1 LNHDA, CDR2 SQIVND (reference sequence). Trimming took 0 bases from V and 8 from J, leaving 8 bases between them. The chain's CDR3 is CASSIEGPDEQFF. The CDR3 nucleotides read TGTGCCAGTAGTATAGAGGGGCCGGATGAGCAGTTCTTC.

V and J are TRBV4-1 and TRBJ2-1, with TRBD2 matching 9 bases. Trimming took 1 base from V and 3 from J; bases not matched to a gene: 10. The CDR3 covers 18 residues. Germline loops: CDR1 MGHRA, CDR2 YSYEKL. The CDR3 nucleotides are TGCGCCAGCAGCCAAGGAAAACAACCTAGCGGGATCTACAATGAGCAGTTCTTC. Translation: CASSQGKQPSGIYNEQFF.

This clone was counted many times. The V and J genes are TRBV4-1 and TRBJ2-1, with 16 bases aligning to TRBD2. The CDR3 runs to 17 residues. Trimming cost V 0 bases and J 10 bases; bases outside gene matches: 6. Germline V gene data show CDR1 as MGHRA and CDR2 as YSYEKL. CDR3 coding DNA: TGCGCCAGCAGCCAAGACCCCGGGACTAGCGGGAGGGCCGAGCAGTTCTTC. This sequence encodes CASSQDPGTSGRAEQFF.

The genes are TRBV16 and TRBJ1-5; no clear D gene. The CDR3 runs 13 residues. Per germline, CDR1 KGHSY and CDR2 FQNENV. With 0 bases removed from V and 0 bases from J, the gap between germline ends came to 0 bases. This CDR3 is CASSQSSNQPQHF. Written as DNA, the CDR3 is TGTGCCAGCAGCCAATCTAGCAATCAGCCCCAGCATTTT. The whole variable domain, filled in from reference TRBV16 and TRBJ1-5, reads GEEVAQTPKHLVRGEGQKAKLYCAPIKGHSYVFWYQQVLKNEFKFLISFQNENVFDETGMPKERFSAKCLPNSPCSLEIQATKLEDSAVYFCASSQSSNQPQHFGDGTRLSIL.

The chain combines TRBV6-5 with TRBJ2-5; D remains unclear. V gave up 2 bases and J gave up 0 bases, with 4 bases separating them. Germline V CDR1 and CDR2: MNHEY, SVGAGI. The CDR3 extends over 13 amino acids. In DNA form, the CDR3 reads TGTGCCAGCAGTTACCCCGACCAAGAGACCCAGTACTTC. Its translation is CASSYPDQETQYF.

The gene calls are TRBV5-1 and TRBJ2-2; 7 bases line up with TRBD1. CDR1 is SGHRS and CDR2 is YFSETQ in the germline V gene. The trim removed 5 bases at V and 6 bases at J, leaving 4 bases unmatched. This CDR3 has 13 amino acids. CDR3 residues: CASSLDRAGELFF. The CDR3 coding sequence is TGCGCCAGCAGTCTAGACAGGGCCGGGGAGCTGTTTTTT.

The gene calls are TRBV28 and TRBJ2-7; the match to TRBD1 covers 11 bases. The CDR3 is 15 residues long. The germline gives CDR1 MDHEN, CDR2 SYDVKM. Losses at the gene ends were 5 bases for V and 4 bases for J; bases not matched to a gene: 7. The CDR3 DNA is TGTGCCAGCAGTGTAACCGGGACAGGGGGTTACGAGCAGTACTTC. Its translation: CASSVTGTGGYEQYF.

This chain connects TRBV11-2 to TRBJ2-7, with 7 bases that match TRBD1. CDR1 and CDR2 from the germline V gene are SGHAT and FQNNGV. V shed 4 bases and J 5 bases; nucleotides not matched to a gene: 11. The CDR3 has 15 amino acids. DNA of the CDR3: TGTGCCAGCAGCTATCTCGGACAGGTTCTACACGAGCAGTACTTC. It yields the protein CASSYLGQVLHEQYF. Supplemented by reference TRBV11-2 and TRBJ2-7, the full variable domain reads EAGVAQSPRYKIIEKRQSVAFWCNPISGHATLYWYQQILGQGPKLLIQFQNNGVVDDSQLPKDRFSAERLKGVDSTLKIQPAKLEDSAVYLCASSYLGQVLHEQYFGPGTRLTVT.